The 21 T cell receptor beta chains presented below share a single source sample, sequenced in a study of T cell repertoires in cytomegalovirus infection. In TCRdb, the reads were re-called with MiXCR into one record per CDR3 protein. This table holds roughly 500,000 distinct CDR3 sequences, 15% to 20% found once. The sample consisted of CD8+ T cells from PBMCs. The receptors derive from a human donor in good health (CMV status not recorded). Some clones in this sample may be carry-over from other donors' samples.

This chain's CDR3 is CASSLPDSLTYEQYF. Written as DNA, the CDR3 is TGTGCCAGCAGCTTGCCGGACAGCCTCACCTACGAGCAGTACTTC. This sequence joins TRBV5-6 and TRBJ2-7; possible D gene TRBD1, 6 bases. Trimming took off 1 base at V and 2 bases at J, with 13 bases between the two ends. CDR3 size: 15 residues. Germline assignment: CDR1 SGHDT and CDR2 YYEEEE. Full variable domain (remainder filled in from reference TRBV5-6 and TRBJ2-7): DAGVTQSPTHLIKTRGQQVTLRCSPKSGHDTVSWYQQALGQGPQFIFQYYEEEERQRGNFPDRFSGHQFPNYSSELNVNALLLGDSALYLCASSLPDSLTYEQYFGPGTRLTVT.

The DNA for the CDR3 is TGCGCCAGCAGCCTTCGGAATAAACAGGGGGCAAGAGACGTCCTGACTTTC. Protein sequence: CASSLRNKQGARDVLTF. The gene calls are TRBV4-1 and TRBJ2-6, with 9 bases aligning to TRBD1. With V trimmed by 4 bases and J by 11 bases, 15 bases remained unmatched. Germline lookup yields CDR1 MGHRA and CDR2 YSYEKL. The CDR3 runs to 17 residues.

This clonotype was counted many times. The CDR3 sequence is CASSFGLTGDSGIYEQYF. The CDR3 nucleotides read TGTGCCAGCAGCTTCGGGCTTACCGGTGATTCGGGGATCTACGAGCAGTACTTC. The gene calls are TRBV7-8 and TRBJ2-7, with D tentatively TRBD2 (5 bases). Trimming removed 3 bases at V and 3 bases at J, with 24 bases between. Germline CDR1 reads SGHVS; CDR2 reads FQNEAQ. The CDR3 contains 18 residues. Filled out from reference TRBV7-8 and TRBJ2-7, the complete variable domain reads GAGVSQSPRYKVAKRGQDVALRCDPISGHVSLFWYQQALGQGPEFLTYFQNEAQLDKSGLPSDRFFAERPEGSVSTLKIQRTQQEDSAVYLCASSFGLTGDSGIYEQYFGPGTRLTVT.

J is TRBJ2-1 and V is TRBV27; 7 positions match TRBD2. The germline CDR1 and CDR2 sequences are MNHEY and SMNVEV (reference sequence). With 6 bases clipped from V and 1 base from J, the junction kept 9 bases outside the gene matches. The CDR3 loop spans 16 amino acids. The CDR3 sequence: CASSSRLAGSYNEQFF. The CDR3, as DNA: TGTGCCAGCAGCTCTCGACTAGCCGGGTCCTACAATGAGCAGTTCTTC.

A word on this clonotype: Possible read error: a much larger clone is one base away. The J gene is TRBJ2-1, the V gene TRBV7-2, with 11 bases lining up with TRBD2. Looked up from germline, CDR1 is SGHTA and CDR2 is FQGNSA. CDR3 length equals 16 residues. CDR3 DNA sequence: TGTGCCAACAGCCCCGGGACCCTAGCGGGGGGACATGAGCAGTTCTTC. It is translated as CANSPGTLAGGHEQFF.

This clonotype was picked up many times. The genes are TRBV12-5 and TRBJ1-1, with 8 bases lining up with TRBD1. The CDR3 is made up of 15 amino acids. In germline, CDR1 is LGHNT, CDR2 FRNRAP. With V trimmed by 2 bases and J by 3 bases, 5 bases remained unmatched. CDR3 sequence (DNA): TGTGCTAGTGGTTTGACCGGGACAGGACACACTGAAGCTTTCTTT. It specifies CASGLTGTGHTEAFF.

The rearrangement uses TRBV27 and TRBJ2-3; TRBD2 matches at 9 bases. The CDR3 has 15 amino acids. Germline V lookup: CDR1 MNHEY, CDR2 SMNVEV (reference sequence). After removal of 3 bases from V and 5 bases from J, the junction contained 6 bases not matched to a gene. The chain's CDR3 is CASSLTSGRGDTQYF. CDR3 nucleotides: TGTGCCAGCAGTTTGACTAGCGGAAGGGGAGATACGCAGTATTTT.

CDR3 sequence (DNA): TGTGCCAGCAGCCAATACAGGGGGCCAGAGACCCAGTACTTC. Protein product: CASSQYRGPETQYF. The rearrangement uses TRBV3-1 and TRBJ2-5; 9 nucleotides line up with TRBD1. Trimming cost V 2 bases and J 4 bases; bases outside gene matches: 2. Per germline, CDR1 LGHDT and CDR2 YNNKEL (reference sequence). The CDR3 extends over 14 amino acids.

This clonotype appeared a few times. This chain connects TRBV25-1 to TRBJ2-1, with 7 bases matching TRBD2. This CDR3 is built from 18 residues. CDR1 and CDR2 from the germline V gene are MGHDK and SYGVNS. V dropped 2 bases and J dropped 7; count of bases not matched to a gene: 17. The CDR3 nucleotides read TGTGCCAGCAGTGAACTAATATTAGGGCGGGAGTGGAGGAATGAGCAGTTCTTC. Translated: CASSELILGREWRNEQFF.

V usage is TRBV5-1 and J usage is TRBJ2-1, with a weak D call TRBD1 (5 bases). The V end was cut by 0 bases, the J end by 7 bases, with 11 bases between. Germline loops: CDR1 SGHRS, CDR2 YFSETQ. This CDR3 has 14 residues. CDR3 region: CASSLETRANEQFF. The CDR3 coding sequence is TGCGCCAGCAGCTTGGAGACCAGGGCAAATGAGCAGTTCTTC.

This clonotype was seen only a few times. The gene calls are TRBV7-9 and TRBJ2-7; D gene uncertain. Germline CDR1 reads SEHNR; CDR2 reads FQNEAQ (reference sequence). The CDR3 loop spans 15 amino acids. V lost 3 bases to trimming and J lost 2 bases, with 14 bases between them. Written as DNA, the CDR3 is TGTGCCAGCAGCTTTACCGGGCAGTCACCCTACGAGCAGTACTTC. Its protein is CASSFTGQSPYEQYF.

Concerning this clonotype itself: A much larger clone lies a single base off, so this may be a read error. The CDR3 does not end in the conserved phenylalanine or tryptophan, so this is likely a read error. V and J are TRBV12-3 or TRBV12-4 and TRBJ2-1; 8 nucleotides agree with TRBD2. Trimming took 2 bases from V and 6 from J; bases not matched to a gene: 3. The CDR3 is 14 amino acids. The CDR3 loop is CASSLPSGLNEQFY. The CDR3 DNA sequence: TGTGCCAGCAGTTTACCTAGCGGGCTCAATGAGCAGTTCTAC.

This chain connects TRBV15 to TRBJ2-2; D remains ambiguous. V shed 0 bases and J shed 10 bases, with 6 bases lying between them. The germline V gene encodes CDR1 LNHNV and CDR2 YYDKDF (reference sequence). CDR3 length equals 12 residues. The CDR3 here is CATSRDGVELFF. CDR3 DNA sequence: TGTGCCACCAGCAGAGATGGCGTGGAGCTGTTTTTT.

In its sample, this clonotype was seen a few times. V usage is TRBV9 and J usage is TRBJ1-2; D is uncertain. Germline CDR1 reads SGDLS; CDR2 reads YYNGEE. There are 15 residues in the CDR3. Trimming pared 3 bases from V and 4 bases from J, leaving 16 bases between. This CDR3 is CASSERHELIYGYTF. As DNA, the CDR3 is TGTGCCAGCAGCGAACGACACGAGCTCATCTATGGCTACACCTTC.

The V and J genes are TRBV20-1 and TRBJ1-2; D gene ambiguous. The CDR3 totals 14 residues. The germline gives CDR1 DFQATT, CDR2 SNEGSKA (reference sequence). The V end was cut by 1 base, the J end by 0 bases, with 9 bases between. The CDR3 here is CSARGQDPNYGYTF. CDR3 nucleotide sequence: TGCAGTGCTAGAGGGCAGGATCCTAACTATGGCTACACCTTC.

This clonotype has at least ten counts. The V gene is TRBV9, the J gene TRBJ2-7; D possibly uses TRBD1 or TRBD2 (6 bases each). Germline CDR1 reads SGDLS; CDR2 reads YYNGEE. This CDR3 is built from 12 residues. Trimming took 0 bases from V and 6 from J, leaving 7 bases between them. The CDR3 here is CASSVEGGEQYF. CDR3 DNA: TGTGCCAGCAGCGTAGAGGGGGGCGAGCAGTACTTC.

This clonotype was counted a few times. The V gene is TRBV6-6, the J gene TRBJ1-4; D is ambiguous. Trimming took 5 bases from V and 5 from J, leaving 9 bases between them. Germline assignment: CDR1 MNHNY and CDR2 SVGAGI (reference sequence). CDR3 length: 13 residues. The CDR3 region is CASSQGRNEKLFF. In DNA, the CDR3 is TGTGCCAGCAGTCAAGGCCGAAATGAAAAACTGTTTTTT.

The V call is TRBV7-9, the J call TRBJ1-1; D is possibly TRBD1 (5 bases). V gave up 4 bases and J gave up 1 base, with 10 bases separating them. This CDR3 comprises 14 residues. Per germline, CDR1 SEHNR and CDR2 FQNEAQ (reference sequence). CDR3 loop: CASSSGLPNTEAFF. The CDR3 nucleotides read TGTGCCAGCAGCTCGGGACTTCCGAACACTGAAGCTTTCTTT.

The chain recombines TRBV24-1 with TRBJ2-1, with D unclear. In germline, CDR1 is KGHDR, CDR2 SFDVKD. Trimming left V 6 bases short and J 3 bases short, with 11 bases between. The CDR3 spans 14 residues. CDR3 loop: CATSRGISYNEQFF. For the CDR3, the DNA is TGTGCCACCAGTAGAGGTATTAGCTACAATGAGCAGTTCTTC.

CDR3 sequence: CASSYSSGGVHDEQYF. CDR3 in DNA: TGTGCCAGCAGTTACTCGAGCGGGGGGGTTCATGACGAGCAGTACTTC. This sequence joins TRBV6-5 and TRBJ2-7; 10 nucleotides agree with TRBD2. This CDR3 is 16 amino acids long. Trimming cost V 0 bases and J 5 bases; bases outside gene matches: 7. CDR1 and CDR2 from the germline V gene are MNHEY and SVGAGI.

This clonotype was observed many times. This chain uses TRBV20-1 with TRBJ1-5, with 7 bases matching TRBD1. The germline CDR1 and CDR2 sequences are DFQATT and SNEGSKA (reference sequence). V trimming: 0 bases; J trimming: 2 bases; junction bases outside the gene matches: 7. There are 16 residues in the CDR3. CDR3 protein: CSARERQGEGNQPQHF. Here the CDR3 DNA reads TGCAGTGCTAGAGAGCGACAGGGAGAGGGCAATCAGCCCCAGCATTTT.